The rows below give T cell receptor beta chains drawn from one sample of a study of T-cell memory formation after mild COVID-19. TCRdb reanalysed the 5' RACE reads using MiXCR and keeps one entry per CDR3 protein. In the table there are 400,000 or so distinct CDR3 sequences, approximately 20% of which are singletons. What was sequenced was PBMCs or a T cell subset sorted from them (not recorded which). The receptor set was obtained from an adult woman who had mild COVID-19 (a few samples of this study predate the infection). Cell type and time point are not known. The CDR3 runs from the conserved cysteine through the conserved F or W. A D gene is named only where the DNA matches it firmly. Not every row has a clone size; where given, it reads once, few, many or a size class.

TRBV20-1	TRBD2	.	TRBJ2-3	CSASSSGNTDTQYF	TGCAGTGCTAGTTCCAGCGGGAACACAGATACGCAGTATTTT
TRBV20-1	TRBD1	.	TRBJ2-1	CSATPDRVANEQFF	TGCAGTGCCACCCCCGACAGGGTAGCAAATGAGCAGTTCTTC
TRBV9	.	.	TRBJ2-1	CASSVASETYNEQFF	TGTGCCAGCAGCGTAGCTAGCGAAACCTACAATGAGCAGTTCTTC
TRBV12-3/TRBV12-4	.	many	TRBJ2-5	CASSFGGTQYF	TGTGCCAGCAGTTTCGGAGGGACCCAGTACTTC
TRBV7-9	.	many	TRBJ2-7	CASSAATYEQYF	TGTGCCAGCAGCGCCGCTACGTACGAGCAGTACTTC
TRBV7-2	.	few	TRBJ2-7	CASSPLVPDEQYF	TGTGCCAGCAGCCCTTTAGTACCCGACGAGCAGTACTTC
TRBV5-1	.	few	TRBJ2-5	CASSLSVGAQETQYF	TGCGCCAGCAGCTTAAGTGTGGGGGCTCAAGAGACCCAGTACTTC
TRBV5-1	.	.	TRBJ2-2	CASSDLSGYTGELFF	TGCGCCAGCAGCGACCTCAGCGGATACACCGGGGAGCTGTTTTTT
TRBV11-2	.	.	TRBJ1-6	CASSSRNSPLHF	TGTGCCAGCAGCTCCCGTAATTCACCCCTCCACTTT
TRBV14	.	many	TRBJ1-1	CASSQRGGQTEAFF	TGTGCCAGCAGCCAACGGGGGGGGCAAACTGAAGCTTTCTTT